Sequencing of this TCR beta chain was carried out in a study of cytomegalovirus exposure and HLA in healthy donors. Germline V gene lookup returns CDR1 KGHSH and CDR2 LQKENI. This CDR3 comprises 14 residues. V lost 6 bases to trimming and J lost 4 bases; unmatched junction nucleotides: 3. The repertoire was sequenced with immunoSEQ multiplex PCR; TCRdb's copy has only in-frame clones and lacks some. The sample yields a few hundred thousand clones, 90% seen once. Sequenced sample: PBMCs. The chain couples TRBV18 to TRBJ1-4, with TRBD1 identical over 9 bases. The sequence came from a woman between 18 and 30 years old in good health and CMV-seronegative. This CDR3 reads CASSNRGRNEKLFF. The CDR3, as DNA: TGTGCCAGCTCTAACAGGGGGCGTAATGAAAAACTGTTTTTT.